The clone carrying this TCR beta chain was seen only a few times. These data are taken from a study of identical twins. TCRdb re-analysed the 5' RACE reads in MiXCR, keeping a single row per CDR3 protein. The table includes 250,000 or so distinct CDR3 sequences, around 7.6% detected once. CDR1 is SNHLY and CDR2 is FYNNEI in the germline V gene. V lost 8 bases, J lost 2 bases, and 3 bases stayed unmatched. The CDR3 runs to 12 residues. Another study also made use of these data, one on yellow fever vaccine responses in identical twins.

The specimen sequenced was CD8+ T cells sorted from blood. The receptor comes from a woman between 18 and 30 years old in good health. The chain combines TRBV2 with TRBJ2-7; 7 nucleotides line up with TRBD1. The CDR3 nucleotides read TGTGCCAGCCAAGGGGGCCCCTACGAGCAGTACGTC. Its translation: CASQGGPYEQYV.